The 28 T cell receptor beta chains in this list originate from one sample, sequenced in a study of radiotherapy plus CTLA-4 blockade in lung cancer. Profiling relied on immunoSEQ multiplex PCR, and the TCRdb table lists in-frame clones only, not all of them. The profile covers 95,000 to 150,000 clones, with 90% appearing a single time and approximately 6.6% taken by the ten largest. Sequencing was performed on peripheral blood, taken from a patient treated with radiotherapy plus ipilimumab. The receptors derive from a human donor with non-small cell lung cancer that progressed on radiotherapy plus ipilimumab.

The gene calls are TRBV5-5 and TRBJ2-3; unclear D gene. The CDR3 has 12 residues. Trimming took 0 bases from V and 6 from J, leaving 5 bases between them. CDR1 and CDR2 from the germline V gene are SGHKS and YYEKEE (reference sequence). DNA of the CDR3: TGTGCCAGCAGCTTGGTGGGTGATACGCAGTATTTT. Its protein is CASSLVGDTQYF.

The chain carries TRBV4-2 and TRBJ2-1, with D unresolved. Trimming left V 3 bases short and J 7 bases short, with 10 bases between. Germline-derived CDR1 and CDR2 are LGHNA and YNFKEQ. The CDR3 contains 13 residues. Here the CDR3 reads CASSQGRWNEQFF. The CDR3 coding sequence is TGTGCCAGCAGCCAGGGTAGATGGAATGAGCAGTTCTTC.

V gene TRBV2 combines with J gene TRBJ2-1; 7 bases fit TRBD2. The CDR3 totals 12 residues. V gave up 8 bases and J gave up 10 bases; unmatched junction bases: 8. CDR1 SNHLY and CDR2 FYNNEI come from the germline V gene. In DNA form, the CDR3 reads TGTGCCAGCGGCACTTGGGGGGGGGAGCAGTTCTTC. It encodes CASGTWGGEQFF.

The chain has TRBV7-9 and TRBJ1-4, with D perhaps matching TRBD1 (5 bases). Deletions cut 5 bases from V and 0 bases from J, with 7 bases between. The V gene's germline CDR1 is SEHNR and CDR2 FQNEAQ (reference sequence). The CDR3 spans 14 residues. DNA for the CDR3: TGTGCCAGCAGCCCACAGGCAACTAATGAAAAACTGTTTTTT. Amino acids: CASSPQATNEKLFF.

The chain recombines TRBV5-1 with TRBJ1-2, with D possibly matching TRBD1 (6 bases). Germline CDR1 SGHRS, CDR2 YFSETQ. The CDR3 is 15 residues long. V dropped 2 bases and J dropped 9 bases, with 20 bases sitting between them. In nucleotides, the CDR3 is TGCGCCAGCAGCTTAGGGGGGACTGCCTTTGCGAGCTACACCTTC. Translated, it gives CASSLGGTAFASYTF. Full variable domain (rest looked up from reference TRBV5-1 and TRBJ1-2): KAGVTQTPRYLIKTRGQQVTLSCSPISGHRSVSWYQQTPGQGLQFLFEYFSETQRNKGNFPGRFSGRQFSNSRSEMNVSTLELGDSALYLCASSLGGTAFASYTFGSGTRLTVV.

Only a few counts were recorded for this clone. The V gene is TRBV4-1, the J gene TRBJ2-1; weak D call: TRBD2 (5 bases). Germline CDR1 MGHRA, CDR2 YSYEKL. CDR3 length equals 15 residues. V lost 0 bases to trimming and J lost 8 bases, with 14 bases between them. CDR3 amino acids: CASSQERAGQDEQFF. CDR3 sequence (DNA): TGCGCCAGCAGCCAAGAACGGGCGGGCCAAGATGAGCAGTTCTTC.

CDR3 in amino acids: CASSPGSPNTEAFF. DNA of the CDR3: TGTGCCAGCTCACCAGGCTCGCCGAACACTGAAGCTTTCTTT. The chain is built from TRBV18 and TRBJ1-1; no clear D gene. There are 14 residues in the CDR3. V was pared by 2 bases and J by 1 base, with 8 bases between. Germline V lookup: CDR1 KGHSH, CDR2 LQKENI.

V gene TRBV7-2 combines with J gene TRBJ2-1; TRBD2 matches 8 bases. The CDR3 is made up of 16 amino acids. Germline CDR1 and CDR2: SGHTA and FQGNSA. The trim removed 3 bases at V and 6 bases at J, leaving 10 bases unmatched. CDR3 in amino acids: CASSFSNSGTRNEQFF. The CDR3 DNA is TGTGCCAGCAGCTTCTCGAATAGCGGGACCCGCAATGAGCAGTTCTTC.

The chain couples TRBV19 to TRBJ1-1, with D perhaps matching TRBD1 (6 bases). Germline CDR1 LNHDA, CDR2 SQIVND (reference sequence). CDR3 size: 13 residues. Deletions cut 7 bases from V and 7 bases from J, with 16 bases between. The CDR3 loop is CASTRGQGLEAFF. For the CDR3, the DNA is TGTGCCAGTACGCGCGGGCAGGGGCTTGAAGCTTTCTTT. The full variable domain, completed using reference TRBV19 and TRBJ1-1, is DGGITQSPKYLFRKEGQNVTLSCEQNLNHDAMYWYRQDPGQGLRLIYYSQIVNDFQKGDIAEGYSVSREKKESFPLTVTSAQKNPTAFYLCASTRGQGLEAFFGQGTRLTVV.

The V gene is TRBV5-6, the J gene TRBJ2-7; TRBD1 or TRBD2 may be the D gene (5 bases each). The CDR3 runs 12 residues. V was trimmed by 5 bases and J by 4 bases, leaving 10 bases between them. Germline CDR1 and CDR2: SGHDT and YYEEEE. As DNA, the CDR3 is TGTGCCAGCAGTCGGGGCCGGTACGAGCAGTACTTC. This sequence encodes CASSRGRYEQYF.

The count of this clone is one. V is TRBV4-1 and J is TRBJ1-5; 8 nucleotides align to TRBD1. CDR3 length equals 16 residues. Trimming removed 1 base from V and 11 bases from J; junction bases left unmatched: 13. Germline V lookup: CDR1 MGHRA, CDR2 YSYEKL. The CDR3 reads CASSQGGGQAPVAQHF. DNA for the CDR3: TGCGCCAGCAGCCAAGGCGGGGGACAGGCCCCGGTGGCCCAGCATTTT.

This chain connects TRBV27 to TRBJ2-7; 8 nucleotides match TRBD2. CDR3 size: 15 residues. The V gene's germline CDR1 is MNHEY and CDR2 SMNVEV (reference sequence). The trim removed 6 bases at V and 4 bases at J, leaving 11 bases unmatched. The CDR3 coding sequence is TGTGCCAGCAGCACCAGCGGGAGTGCCCCTTACGAGCAGTACTTC. It codes for CASSTSGSAPYEQYF.

This chain links TRBV5-1 with TRBJ2-1; D could derive from TRBD1 or TRBD2 (5 bases each). Germline CDR1 reads SGHRS; CDR2 reads YFSETQ. The CDR3 is made up of 15 amino acids. Between the trimmed V and J ends, which lost 0 bases and 5 bases, there was a span of 12 bases. CDR3 residues: CASSLGGVPHNEQFF. CDR3 DNA sequence: TGCGCCAGCAGCTTGGGAGGGGTACCCCACAATGAGCAGTTCTTC.

The V gene is TRBV11-2, the J gene TRBJ1-2; no firm D call. Trimming pared 2 bases from V and 2 bases from J, leaving 12 bases between. The CDR3 is 15 residues long. Germline values: CDR1 SGHAT, CDR2 FQNNGV. The CDR3 is CASSLYSDLNYGYTF. The CDR3 DNA is TGTGCCAGCAGCTTATACTCTGATTTGAACTATGGCTACACCTTC.

The rearrangement joins TRBV2 to TRBJ2-3; TRBD2 aligns across 9 bases. Germline loops: CDR1 SNHLY, CDR2 FYNNEI. Trimming at V came to 0 bases and at J to 2 bases, leaving 6 bases not matched to a gene. The CDR3 sequence is 17 residues long. CDR3 residues: CASSEAWLAGYTDTQYF. CDR3 nucleotides: TGTGCCAGCAGTGAAGCGTGGCTAGCGGGGTACACAGATACGCAGTATTTT.

This chain joins TRBV6-6 and TRBJ2-1, with 13 bases identical to TRBD2. Per germline, CDR1 MNHNY and CDR2 SVGAGI (reference sequence). The J segment lost 7 bases and the V segment lost 5 bases, leaving 5 bases of the junction unmatched. The length of the CDR3 is 15 residues. The CDR3 sequence is CASSPGTSGKNEQFF. DNA of the CDR3: TGTGCCAGCAGTCCCGGGACTAGCGGGAAAAATGAGCAGTTCTTC.

In the case of this clone: This CDR3 is also generated by other DNA sequences in the sample. The V gene is TRBV27, the J gene TRBJ2-3; 7 nucleotides line up with TRBD2. The CDR3 totals 14 residues. Germline V gene sequence: CDR1 MNHEY, CDR2 SMNVEV (reference sequence). The junction had 2 bases not matched to a gene; V was cut back by 5 bases and J by 0 bases. The CDR3: CASSLADSTDTQYF. In nucleotides, the CDR3 is TGTGCCAGCAGTCTAGCGGACAGCACAGATACGCAGTATTTT.

The chain links TRBV14 to TRBJ2-1; D gene ambiguous. This CDR3 is 12 amino acids long. Germline CDR1 and CDR2: SGHDN and FVKESK. Trimming removed 3 bases from V and 3 bases from J, with 3 bases in between. CDR3 DNA sequence: TGTGCCAGCAGCCAGAACTACAATGAGCAGTTCTTC. Translated, it gives CASSQNYNEQFF.

V gene TRBV30 combines with J gene TRBJ1-1; D is unclear. The germline CDR1 and CDR2 sequences are GTSNPN and SVGIG (reference sequence). V shed 0 bases and J shed 1 base, with 9 bases lying between them. CDR3 size: 14 residues. The CDR3 loop reads CAWSVWVGNTEAFF. Here the CDR3 DNA reads TGTGCCTGGAGTGTATGGGTAGGGAACACTGAAGCTTTCTTT.

The chain uses TRBV5-1 and TRBJ2-7, with 7 bases fitting TRBD1. The CDR3 is made up of 13 amino acids. The ends lost 5 bases at V and 4 bases at J; junction bases unmatched: 6. Germline values: CDR1 SGHRS, CDR2 YFSETQ. For the CDR3, the DNA is TGCGCCAGCAGGGTAACAGGGGAGTACGAGCAGTACTTC. As protein: CASRVTGEYEQYF.

This chain uses TRBV10-1 with TRBJ2-7; D not resolved. This CDR3 has 13 amino acids. V was shortened by 4 bases and J by 2 bases, with 9 bases between the two germline ends. Germline-derived CDR1 and CDR2 are WNHNN and SYGVQD (reference sequence). The CDR3 loop is CASSVGLTYEQYF. DNA of the CDR3: TGCGCCAGCAGTGTGGGATTAACCTACGAGCAGTACTTC.

This clone was detected only once. The junction departs from germline at one end; a sequencing error may be responsible. V is TRBV29-1 and J is TRBJ1-5; 7 bases are shared with TRBD1. Germline values: CDR1 SQVTM, CDR2 ANQGSEA. The CDR3 sequence is 14 residues long. The chain's CDR3 is CRVGGARGDQPQHF. The CDR3 DNA sequence: TGCCGCGTTGGGGGGGCCAGGGGGGATCAGCCCCAGCATTTT.

V is TRBV6-5 and J is TRBJ2-7, with 8 nucleotides matching TRBD2. Per germline, CDR1 MNHEY and CDR2 SVGAGI. Losses at the gene ends were 9 bases for V and 6 bases for J; bases not matched to a gene: 16. This CDR3 has 15 residues. The CDR3 DNA reads TGTGCCAGGGCGGGGGGAGAGCACCTTAATCCCGAGCAGTACTTC. This sequence encodes CARAGGEHLNPEQYF.

This clone was found once. This rearrangement joins TRBV5-1 to TRBJ1-4; no clear D gene. V lost 1 base and J 0 bases, leaving 7 bases between the germline ends. The CDR3 has 15 residues. Germline CDR1 and CDR2: SGHRS and YFSETQ. The CDR3, as DNA: TGCGCCAGCAGCTTGAACACCGCAACTAATGAAAAACTGTTTTTT. Encoded protein: CASSLNTATNEKLFF.

This clone has just one count. The chain is built from TRBV28 and TRBJ2-6; perhaps D is TRBD1 or TRBD2 (6 bases each). CDR1 is MDHEN and CDR2 is SYDVKM in the germline V gene. The CDR3 spans 15 residues. Trimming took 5 bases from V and 4 from J, leaving 12 bases between them. The CDR3 spells CASSIGGSGANVLTF. The CDR3, as DNA: TGTGCCAGCAGTATCGGGGGCTCAGGGGCCAACGTCCTGACTTTC.

This clone was recorded only once. This chain links TRBV18 with TRBJ1-2; D is unresolved. V was pared by 3 bases and J by 3 bases, with 5 bases between. The germline CDR1 and CDR2 sequences are KGHSH and LQKENI. The length of the CDR3 is 12 residues. As DNA, the CDR3 is TGTGCCAGCTCACCCTATGACTATGGCTACACCTTC. It translates to CASSPYDYGYTF.

The CDR3 region is CASSGRTPDYGYTF. DNA of the CDR3: TGTGCCAGCAGCGGCAGGACGCCTGACTATGGCTACACCTTC. The V gene is TRBV5-8, the J gene TRBJ1-2; D is unclear. The germline V gene has CDR1 SGHTS and CDR2 YDEGEE. V gave up 4 bases and J gave up 3 bases, with 13 bases separating them. The length of the CDR3 is 14 residues.

CDR3 nucleotides: TGTGCCAGCAGGACCCGCGGATTGGGCACAGATACGCAGTATTTT. Protein: CASRTRGLGTDTQYF. The chain combines TRBV6-1 with TRBJ2-3; no clear D gene. Per the germline V gene, CDR1 is MNHNS and CDR2 is SASEGT. This CDR3 is 15 amino acids long. Deletions cut 6 bases from V and 1 base from J, with 14 bases between.